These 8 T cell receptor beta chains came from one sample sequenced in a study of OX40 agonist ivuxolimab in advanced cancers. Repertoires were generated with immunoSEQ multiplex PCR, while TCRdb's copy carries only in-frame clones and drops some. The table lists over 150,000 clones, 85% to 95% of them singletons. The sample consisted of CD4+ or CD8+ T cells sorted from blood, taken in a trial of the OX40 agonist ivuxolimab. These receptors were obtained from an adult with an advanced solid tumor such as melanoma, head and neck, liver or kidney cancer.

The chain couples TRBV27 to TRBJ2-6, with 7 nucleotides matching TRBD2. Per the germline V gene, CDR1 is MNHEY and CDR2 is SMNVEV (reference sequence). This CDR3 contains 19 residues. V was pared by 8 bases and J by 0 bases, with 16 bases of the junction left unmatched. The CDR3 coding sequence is TGTGCCAGCGGTCAAGGGAGGGGTCGTGTCTACTCTGGGGCCAACGTCCTGACTTTC. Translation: CASGQGRGRVYSGANVLTF.

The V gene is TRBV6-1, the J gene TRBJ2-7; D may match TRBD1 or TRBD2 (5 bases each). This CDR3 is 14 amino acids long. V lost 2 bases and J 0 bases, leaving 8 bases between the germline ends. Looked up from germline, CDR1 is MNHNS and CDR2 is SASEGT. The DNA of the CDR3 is TGTGCCAGCAGTGAAAGTGGGGGCTCCTACGAGCAGTACTTC. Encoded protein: CASSESGGSYEQYF.

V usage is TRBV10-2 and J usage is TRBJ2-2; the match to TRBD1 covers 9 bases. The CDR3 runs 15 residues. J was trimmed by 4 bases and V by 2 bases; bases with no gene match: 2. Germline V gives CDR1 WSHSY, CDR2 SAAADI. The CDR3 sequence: CASSEVTGGTGELFF. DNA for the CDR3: TGCGCCAGCAGTGAGGTGACAGGGGGCACCGGGGAGCTGTTTTTT.

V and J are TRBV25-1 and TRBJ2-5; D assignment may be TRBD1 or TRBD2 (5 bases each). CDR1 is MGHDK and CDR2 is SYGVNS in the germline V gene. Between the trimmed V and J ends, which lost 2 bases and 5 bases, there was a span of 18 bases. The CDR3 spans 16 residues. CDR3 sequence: CASSEIGMWGGETQYF. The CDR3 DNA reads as TGTGCCAGCAGTGAAATCGGGATGTGGGGCGGGGAGACCCAGTACTTC.

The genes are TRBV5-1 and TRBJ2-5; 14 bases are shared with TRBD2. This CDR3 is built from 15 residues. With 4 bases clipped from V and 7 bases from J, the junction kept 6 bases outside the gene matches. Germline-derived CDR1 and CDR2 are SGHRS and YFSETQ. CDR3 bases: TGCGCCAGCAGCCCGACTAGCGGGGGGGCAGGGACCCAGTACTTC. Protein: CASSPTSGGAGTQYF.

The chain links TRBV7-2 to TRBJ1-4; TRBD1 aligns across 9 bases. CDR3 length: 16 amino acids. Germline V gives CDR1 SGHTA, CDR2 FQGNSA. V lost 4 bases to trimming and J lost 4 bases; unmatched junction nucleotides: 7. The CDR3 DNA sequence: TGTGCCAGCAGCTGGCGACCGGGACAGGGTAATGAAAAACTGTTTTTT. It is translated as CASSWRPGQGNEKLFF.

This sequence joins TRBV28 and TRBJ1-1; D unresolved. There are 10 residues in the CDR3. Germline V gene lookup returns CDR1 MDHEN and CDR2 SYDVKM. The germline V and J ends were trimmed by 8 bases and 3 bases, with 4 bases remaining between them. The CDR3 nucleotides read TGTGCCAGCGTGTACACTGAAGCTTTCTTT. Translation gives CASVYTEAFF.

CDR3 coding DNA: TGTGCCAGTAGTACCGTGGGTACTGAAGCTTTCTTT. This translates into CASSTVGTEAFF. V gene TRBV19 combines with J gene TRBJ1-1; the D is unclear. The V end lost 4 bases, the J end lost 5 bases, and 8 bases lay between the germline ends. The CDR3 sequence is 12 residues long. Germline lookup yields CDR1 LNHDA and CDR2 SQIVND (reference sequence).